These T cell receptor beta chains were read from a single sample in a study of blood T cell repertoires in COVID-19. Generated by immunoSEQ multiplex PCR, the TCRdb table keeps only in-frame clones and is missing some. In the table there are 150,000 to 200,000 clones, about 88% of which are singletons. Sample: peripheral blood. All receptors derive from a man aged 35-49 years with active or convalescent COVID-19. Each CDR3 is given with its conserved first and last residue. Each record gives: J gene, D gene, clone size, V gene, CDR3 protein, CDR3 DNA. The D gene is left open where the match is weak. Clone size appears in some rows only: once, few, many, or a class for an expanded clone.

TRBJ2-2 TRBD1 NA TRBV7-9 CASSKTGVGGELFF TGTGCCAGCAGCAAGACAGGGGTTGGCGGGGAGCTGTTTTTT
TRBJ2-7 NA NA TRBV9 CASSRGSDEQYF TGTGCCAGCAGCCGAGGTAGCGACGAGCAGTACTTC
TRBJ2-1 TRBD2 NA TRBV27 CASSLSGRHNEQFF TGTGCCAGCAGTTTAAGCGGGAGGCACAATGAGCAGTTCTTC
TRBJ2-1 TRBD2 once TRBV7-9 CASSRPGLAGGNNEQFF TGTGCCAGCAGCCGACCGGGACTAGCGGGAGGAAACAATGAGCAGTTCTTC
TRBJ1-1 NA NA TRBV19 CASSIGAGPVVTEAFF TGTGCCAGTAGTATAGGGGCAGGCCCAGTGGTGACTGAAGCTTTCTTT
TRBJ1-5 NA NA TRBV7-2 CASSSQLNQPQHF TGTGCCAGCAGCTCGCAGTTAAATCAGCCCCAGCATTTT
TRBJ1-3 NA NA TRBV29-1 CSVAGQSGNTIYF TGCAGCGTAGCCGGACAGTCTGGAAACACCATATATTTT
TRBJ1-6 NA NA TRBV30 CASRGGDNSPLHF TGTGCATCAAGGGGGGGGGACAATTCACCCCTCCACTTT
TRBJ1-2 NA few TRBV7-9 CASRPNGYTF TGTGCCAGCAGGCCTAATGGCTACACCTTC
TRBJ1-5 TRBD1 once TRBV5-6 CASSSGQGKDQPQHF TGTGCCAGCAGCTCGGGACAGGGGAAGGATCAGCCCCAGCATTTT
TRBJ1-1 TRBD1 NA TRBV29-1 CSVGSGQEAFF TGCAGCGTTGGATCGGGACAGGAAGCTTTCTTT
TRBJ2-5 NA NA TRBV6-6 CASSAASGTQYF TGTGCCAGCAGTGCCGCCTCAGGAACCCAGTACTTC
TRBJ2-1 TRBD2 NA TRBV28 CASNPGGAGKYNEQFF TGTGCCAGCAACCCCGGGGGAGCGGGAAAGTACAATGAGCAGTTCTTC
TRBJ2-7 NA NA TRBV7-8 CASSLSGGEQYF TGTGCCAGCAGCTTATCGGGTGGGGAGCAGTACTTC
TRBJ1-1 NA NA TRBV12-3/TRBV12-4 CASSFATAEAFF TGTGCCAGCAGTTTCGCGACAGCTGAAGCTTTCTTT
TRBJ2-1 TRBD1 NA TRBV5-1 CASSGRTGENEQFF TGCGCCAGCAGCGGGAGGACAGGGGAAAATGAGCAGTTCTTC
TRBJ1-1 TRBD1 NA TRBV12-3/TRBV12-4 CASSSGQGAEAFF TGTGCCAGCAGTTCGGGACAGGGGGCTGAAGCTTTCTTT
TRBJ1-1 NA NA TRBV9 CASSVGGDSTEAFF TGTGCCAGCAGCGTCGGGGGAGATAGCACTGAAGCTTTCTTT
TRBJ2-1 TRBD2 NA TRBV27 CASSFGWRGGAHEQFF TGTGCCAGCAGTTTCGGATGGCGGGGGGGTGCGCATGAGCAGTTCTTC
TRBJ2-1 TRBD1 once TRBV14 CASSKPGQGANNEQFF TGTGCCAGCAGCAAACCGGGACAGGGGGCGAACAATGAGCAGTTCTTC
TRBJ1-2 NA NA TRBV10-3 CAIRRDRGYTF TGTGCCATCCGGAGGGATCGCGGCTACACCTTC
TRBJ2-7 TRBD1 NA TRBV28 CASAAPTGTGVYEQYF TGTGCCAGCGCCGCCCCTACCGGGACAGGGGTATACGAGCAGTACTTC
TRBJ2-1 NA NA TRBV19 CASSFEGVSMNEQFF TGTGCCAGTAGTTTCGAGGGGGTATCGATGAATGAGCAGTTCTTC
TRBJ2-2 TRBD2 NA TRBV19 CASKEGGRGPGELFF TGTGCCAGTAAGGAGGGCGGGAGGGGGCCCGGGGAGCTGTTTTTT
TRBJ1-5 NA NA TRBV2 CASSELRGRISNQPQHF TGTGCCAGCAGTGAATTGCGGGGAAGGATTAGCAATCAGCCCCAGCATTTT
TRBJ1-1 NA NA TRBV29-1 CSVDGFAEAFF TGCAGCGTTGACGGGTTTGCTGAAGCTTTCTTT
TRBJ2-5 TRBD1 NA TRBV3-1/TRBV3-2 CASSQGKGQSETQYF TGTGCCAGCAGCCAAGGAAAGGGACAGAGCGAGACCCAGTACTTC
TRBJ2-3 TRBD2 NA TRBV29-1 CSVKAGRSTDTQYF TGCAGCGTTAAAGCGGGGAGAAGCACAGATACGCAGTATTTT
TRBJ1-4 NA NA TRBV25-1 CASSKKPGTSNEKLFF TGTGCCAGCAGTAAAAAACCCGGGACATCGAATGAAAAACTGTTTTTT
TRBJ2-2 NA NA TRBV10-3 CAISEAGQPNTGELFF TGTGCCATCAGTGAGGCGGGACAGCCTAACACCGGGGAGCTGTTTTTT
TRBJ2-3 NA once TRBV3-1/TRBV3-2 CASSHSGEGTDTQYF TGTGCCAGCAGCCATTCTGGGGAGGGCACAGATACGCAGTATTTT
TRBJ2-1 TRBD2 NA TRBV19 CASSIVLAGHNEQFF TGTGCCAGTAGTATTGTGTTAGCGGGACACAATGAGCAGTTCTTC
TRBJ2-7 TRBD2 NA TRBV4-2 CASSQDVERGTYEQYF TGTGCCAGCAGCCAAGATGTGGAGCGGGGGACCTACGAGCAGTACTTC
TRBJ2-2 TRBD1 NA TRBV4-1 CASSLYSSWTGPSTGELFF TGCGCCAGCAGCCTTTATAGCAGCTGGACAGGGCCGAGCACCGGGGAGCTGTTTTTT
TRBJ1-6 TRBD1 NA TRBV5-4 CASSGTGLNNSPLHF TGTGCCAGCAGCGGGACAGGGTTGAACAATTCACCCCTCCACTTT
TRBJ2-2 TRBD2 NA TRBV5-1 CASSYLAGGPRELFF TGCGCCAGCAGCTACCTAGCGGGGGGGCCAAGGGAGCTGTTTTTT
TRBJ1-2 NA NA TRBV14 CASSGGWAYGYTF TGTGCCAGCAGCGGGGGGTGGGCCTATGGCTACACCTTC
TRBJ2-7 TRBD2 NA TRBV5-6 CASSYIAGDYEQYF TGTGCCAGCAGCTATATAGCGGGAGACTACGAGCAGTACTTC
TRBJ2-2 TRBD2 NA TRBV7-3 CASSLILADLNTGELFF TGTGCCAGCAGCTTAATACTAGCGGATTTAAACACCGGGGAGCTGTTTTTT
TRBJ1-4 NA NA TRBV21-1 CASSKEPQGGTNEKLFF TGTGCCAGCAGCAAAGAGCCGCAGGGGGGTACTAATGAAAAACTGTTTTTT
TRBJ1-2 NA NA TRBV3-1/TRBV3-2 CASSQGRKNNYGYTF TGTGCCAGCAGCCAAGGCAGAAAGAATAACTATGGCTACACCTTC
TRBJ1-1 NA NA TRBV20-1 CSARGQGKAFF TGCAGTGCTAGAGGCCAGGGTAAAGCTTTCTTT
TRBJ2-3 TRBD1 NA TRBV4-2 CASSQDWGQARTDTQYF TGTGCCAGCAGCCAAGATTGGGGACAGGCCCGCACAGATACGCAGTATTTT
TRBJ2-1 TRBD2 few TRBV6-1 CASSELGTSGGKYNEQFF TGTGCCAGCAGTGAACTAGGGACTAGCGGTGGGAAATACAATGAGCAGTTCTTC
TRBJ1-1 TRBD1 NA TRBV6-2/TRBV6-3 CASSYPLDRENTEAFF TGTGCCAGCAGTTATCCCCTTGACAGGGAGAACACTGAAGCTTTCTTT
TRBJ1-5 NA NA TRBV4-3 CASSQAVNQPQHF TGCGCCAGCAGCCAGGCAGTCAATCAGCCCCAGCATTTT
TRBJ1-3 TRBD1 NA TRBV2 CASSDTPGTGGGNTIYF TGTGCCAGCAGTGACACACCCGGGACAGGGGGCGGAAACACCATATATTTT
TRBJ2-3 NA NA TRBV30 CAWSSADTQYF TGTGCCTGGAGTTCGGCAGATACGCAGTATTTT
TRBJ2-1 NA NA TRBV19 CASSIERSSYNEQFF TGTGCCAGTAGTATAGAGCGGAGCTCCTACAATGAGCAGTTCTTC